These 26 T cell receptor beta chains originate from one sample sequenced in a study of T cell responses to AZD1222 COVID-19 vaccine. Measured with immunoSEQ multiplex PCR; TCRdb has only the in-frame clones, and not every one. This table has 20,000 to 30,000 clones, about nine tenths appearing once. Sequencing was performed on peripheral blood, taken 28 days after the second AZD1222 dose. These TCRs come from an adult who received the AZD1222 COVID-19 vaccine.

This clone was recorded a few times. The chain is built from TRBV6-4 and TRBJ2-6; 9 bases map to TRBD1. Germline CDR1 MRHNA, CDR2 SNTAGT. V lost 5 bases, J lost 0 bases, and 2 bases stayed unmatched. This CDR3 spans 16 amino acids. The CDR3 is CASSSDRGSGANVLTF. CDR3 sequence (DNA): TGTGCCAGCAGTTCGGACAGGGGCTCTGGGGCCAACGTCCTGACTTTC.

The chain uses TRBV2 and TRBJ2-1, with D tentatively TRBD2 (5 bases). V was pared by 7 bases and J by 0 bases, with 13 bases between. The CDR3 loop spans 15 amino acids. Germline-derived CDR1 and CDR2 are SNHLY and FYNNEI. CDR3 in amino acids: CASIRSGDSYNEQFF. CDR3 sequence (DNA): TGTGCCAGCATACGAAGCGGAGACTCCTACAATGAGCAGTTCTTC.

This clone has only a few counts. V gene TRBV19 combines with J gene TRBJ1-4; a possible D gene is TRBD1 (6 bases). Trimming left V 4 bases short and J 7 bases short, with 7 bases between. The CDR3 sequence is 12 residues long. Germline CDR1 is LNHDA and CDR2 is SQIVND (reference sequence). CDR3 sequence reads: CASSKGGEKLFF. The CDR3 DNA is TGTGCCAGTAGTAAAGGGGGTGAAAAACTGTTTTTT.

This clone was found once. J is TRBJ2-1 and V is TRBV9; a possible D gene is TRBD2 (6 bases). Deletions cut 5 bases from V and 3 bases from J, with 15 bases between. This CDR3 has 15 residues. CDR1 and CDR2 (germline): SGDLS, YYNGEE. CDR3 residues: CASRRDGSLYNEQFF. The CDR3 nucleotides are TGTGCCAGCAGGCGGGACGGGAGCCTCTACAATGAGCAGTTCTTC. Full variable domain (remainder filled in from reference TRBV9 and TRBJ2-1): DSGVTQTPKHLITATGQRVTLRCSPRSGDLSVYWYQQSLDQGLQFLIQYYNGEERAKGNILERFSAQQFPDLHSELNLSSLELGDSALYFCASRRDGSLYNEQFFGPGTRLTVL.

The chain uses TRBV7-9 and TRBJ2-6; possibly TRBD2 for D (6 bases). V gave up 4 bases and J gave up 0 bases, with 13 bases separating them. Germline CDR1 reads SEHNR; CDR2 reads FQNEAQ (reference sequence). This CDR3 comprises 17 residues. This chain's CDR3 is CASSSVVGGSGANVLTF. CDR3 DNA sequence: TGTGCCAGCAGCTCAGTAGTGGGAGGCTCTGGGGCCAACGTCCTGACTTTC.

This clone was observed a handful of times. The CDR3 coding sequence is TGTGCCAGCAGCCGGGGACGCCAAGAGACCCAGTACTTC. This translates into CASSRGRQETQYF. J is TRBJ2-5 and V is TRBV7-6, with D possibly called TRBD1 or TRBD2 (5 bases each). The germline CDR1 and CDR2 sequences are SGHVS and FNYEAQ. Trimming pared 5 bases from V and 1 base from J, leaving 8 bases between. The length of the CDR3 is 13 residues. Full variable domain (remainder filled in from reference TRBV7-6 and TRBJ2-5): GAGVSQSPRYKVTKRGQDVALRCDPISGHVSLYWYRQALGQGPEFLTYFNYEAQQDKSGLPNDRFSAERPEGSISTLTIQRTEQRDSAMYRCASSRGRQETQYFGPGTRLLVL.

This chain connects TRBV6-4 to TRBJ2-3, with TRBD1 matching 8 bases. The J segment lost 3 bases and the V segment lost 6 bases, leaving 8 bases of the junction unmatched. Germline V gene lookup returns CDR1 MRHNA and CDR2 SNTAGT. This CDR3 has 15 residues. Here the CDR3 reads CASSAGQGSTDTQYF. The CDR3 nucleotides are TGTGCCAGCAGCGCTGGACAGGGAAGTACAGATACGCAGTATTTT.

V is TRBV9 and J is TRBJ2-3, with TRBD2 matching 7 bases. The CDR3 has 16 residues. Germline CDR1 reads SGDLS; CDR2 reads YYNGEE. The junction had 9 bases not matched to a gene; V was cut back by 4 bases and J by 1 base. CDR3 sequence (DNA): TGTGCCAGCAGCTCCAACCCTAGCGGTGGCACAGATACGCAGTATTTT. Its protein product is CASSSNPSGGTDTQYF.

This clone was picked up one time. J is TRBJ1-4 and V is TRBV3-1 (or the pseudogene TRBV3-2); 9 nucleotides agree with TRBD1. Per the germline V gene, CDR1 is LGHDT and CDR2 is YNNKEL (reference sequence). The CDR3 covers 14 residues. Germline trimming cut 4 bases from V and 10 bases from J; bases unmatched to any gene: 7. The CDR3 spells CASSPWDREGKLFF. The CDR3 nucleotides are TGTGCCAGCAGCCCCTGGGACAGGGAGGGAAAACTGTTTTTT.

The V and J genes are TRBV5-1 and TRBJ1-2, with D possibly matching TRBD1 (5 bases). Deletions cut 4 bases from V and 8 bases from J, with 18 bases between. The CDR3 length is 14 residues. Per germline, CDR1 SGHRS and CDR2 YFSETQ. CDR3 amino acids: CASSHLGDAVGYTF. The DNA of the CDR3 is TGCGCCAGCAGCCACCTAGGGGACGCCGTCGGCTACACCTTC.

The chain employs TRBV2 and TRBJ1-4; 7 bases align to TRBD1. J was trimmed by 0 bases and V by 6 bases; bases with no gene match: 13. Germline CDR1 SNHLY, CDR2 FYNNEI. The CDR3 spans 18 residues. Here the CDR3 reads CASSPSDRVFATNEKLFF. Here the CDR3 DNA reads TGTGCCAGCAGCCCGTCCGACAGGGTATTTGCAACTAATGAAAAACTGTTTTTT. Combining the CDR3 with reference TRBV2 and TRBJ1-4 gives the whole variable domain EPEVTQTPSHQVTQMGQEVILRCVPISNHLYFYWYRQILGQKVEFLVSFYNNEISEKSEIFDDQFSVERPDGSNFTLKIRSTKLEDSAMYFCASSPSDRVFATNEKLFFGSGTQLSVL.

The chain is built from TRBV7-8 and TRBJ1-5; D call uncertain. Trimming removed 1 base from V and 6 bases from J, with 16 bases in between. The CDR3 spans 16 residues. Looked up from germline, CDR1 is SGHVS and CDR2 is FQNEAQ. The CDR3 nucleotides are TGTGCCAGCAGCTTAGAACCCGGGAGACGGGGTCAGCCCCAGCATTTT. Its protein is CASSLEPGRRGQPQHF.

The sample holds a few counts of this clone. CDR3 in amino acids: CASRLSGVYYGYTF. CDR3 in DNA: TGTGCCAGCAGATTGTCGGGGGTCTACTATGGCTACACCTTC. The chain uses TRBV28 and TRBJ1-2; D possibly corresponds to TRBD1 (5 bases). The germline V and J ends were trimmed by 6 bases and 3 bases, with 14 bases remaining between them. The CDR3 runs 14 residues. Per germline, CDR1 MDHEN and CDR2 SYDVKM.

With respect to this clone: The same CDR3 also results from other DNA sequences found in this sample. This rearrangement joins TRBV5-1 to TRBJ2-7; the match to TRBD2 covers 9 bases. This CDR3 is 15 amino acids long. Germline V lookup: CDR1 SGHRS, CDR2 YFSETQ. V shed 2 bases, J shed 0 bases, and the junction held 3 bases outside the gene matches. CDR3 sequence reads: CASSLTSGSSYEQYF. The CDR3 DNA sequence: TGCGCCAGCAGCTTAACTAGCGGGTCCTCCTACGAGCAGTACTTC.

The chain recombines TRBV5-4 with TRBJ2-5, with D possibly called TRBD1 or TRBD2 (5 bases each). CDR1 and CDR2 from the germline V gene are SGHNT and YYREEE (reference sequence). The CDR3 spans 15 residues. Deletions cut 4 bases from V and 5 bases from J, with 18 bases between. The CDR3 DNA is TGTGCCAGCAGCCTCGGGCTGGGGGAATTGGAGACCCAGTACTTC. It specifies CASSLGLGELETQYF.

As DNA, the CDR3 is TGCGCCAGCAGCCAAGATAAGGCAACAGGGAGCGAAAAACTGTTTTTT. It is translated as CASSQDKATGSEKLFF. The chain couples TRBV4-3 to TRBJ1-4, with D maybe TRBD1 (6 bases). Germline CDR1 and CDR2: LGHNA and YSLEER. The V end lost 0 bases, the J end lost 8 bases, and 16 bases lay between the germline ends. The CDR3 consists of 16 residues.

The rearrangement links TRBV19 to TRBJ2-6; no clear D. Trimming cost V 5 bases and J 4 bases, with 12 bases left between them. Germline V CDR1 and CDR2: LNHDA, SQIVND (reference sequence). CDR3 size: 15 residues. The CDR3 here is CASSQLESGANVLTF. CDR3 in DNA: TGTGCCAGTAGTCAATTAGAATCCGGGGCCAACGTCCTGACTTTC. The full variable domain, in which reference TRBV19 and TRBJ2-6 provide the parts outside the CDR3, is DGGITQSPKYLFRKEGQNVTLSCEQNLNHDAMYWYRQDPGQGLRLIYYSQIVNDFQKGDIAEGYSVSREKKESFPLTVTSAQKNPTAFYLCASSQLESGANVLTFGAGSRLTVL.

V gene TRBV7-6 combines with J gene TRBJ2-7; D could derive from TRBD1 or TRBD2 (5 bases each). V lost 2 bases and J lost 6, with 17 bases in between. Germline values: CDR1 SGHVS, CDR2 FNYEAQ. The CDR3 is 15 residues long. The CDR3 DNA reads TGTGCCAGCAGCTTAACGACCGGGACCCCAGGCGAGCAGTACTTC. This codes for CASSLTTGTPGEQYF.

The chain has TRBV18 and TRBJ2-1; no reliable D call. Germline lookup yields CDR1 KGHSH and CDR2 LQKENI. Trimming took off 2 bases at V and 9 bases at J, with 8 bases between the two ends. This CDR3 is built from 12 residues. The CDR3 sequence: CASSPVVGEQFF. DNA for the CDR3: TGTGCCAGCTCACCAGTGGTTGGTGAGCAGTTCTTC.

The chain couples TRBV5-6 to TRBJ2-1, with 8 bases lining up with TRBD2. Trimming at V came to 5 bases and at J to 0 bases, leaving 4 bases not matched to a gene. The CDR3 has 15 amino acids. Germline V lookup: CDR1 SGHDT, CDR2 YYEEEE. CDR3 protein: CASRPTSGSYNEQFF. In DNA form, the CDR3 reads TGTGCCAGCAGGCCTACTAGCGGCTCCTACAATGAGCAGTTCTTC.

This clone was found once. V is TRBV28 and J is TRBJ2-4; D is unclear. The CDR3 spans 12 residues. V was trimmed by 2 bases and J by 3 bases, leaving 2 bases between them. The germline V gene has CDR1 MDHEN and CDR2 SYDVKM. The CDR3 region is CASSLIKNIQYF. DNA of the CDR3: TGTGCCAGCAGTTTAATCAAAAACATTCAGTACTTC.

In DNA form, the CDR3 reads TGTGCCAGCCGCAAAACCGGGGCCGGGGACGAGCAGTACTTC. Protein: CASRKTGAGDEQYF. The V and J genes are TRBV2 and TRBJ2-7, with D perhaps assigned TRBD1 or TRBD2 (5 bases each). Germline CDR1 reads SNHLY; CDR2 reads FYNNEI. V lost 8 bases and J 5 bases, leaving 19 bases between the germline ends. This CDR3 is built from 14 residues.

J is TRBJ1-1 and V is TRBV30; D gene uncertain. Deletions cut 0 bases from V and 4 bases from J, with 12 bases between. The CDR3 covers 14 residues. Germline lookup yields CDR1 GTSNPN and CDR2 SVGIG (reference sequence). The chain's CDR3 is CAWSVMSYGTEAFF. CDR3 DNA: TGTGCCTGGAGTGTTATGAGTTATGGCACTGAAGCTTTCTTT.

The rearrangement uses TRBV6-2 or TRBV6-3 and TRBJ1-5; D possibly corresponds to TRBD1 (6 bases). This CDR3 spans 15 amino acids. The germline CDR1 and CDR2 sequences are MNHEY and SVGEGT. V lost 6 bases and J lost 7, with 19 bases in between. CDR3 in amino acids: CASSDVSGVWQPQHF. The CDR3 region has the DNA TGTGCCAGCAGCGATGTGTCAGGGGTGTGGCAGCCCCAGCATTTT.

This sequence joins TRBV21-1 and TRBJ2-3; TRBD2, as called in the table, went unchecked against the DNA. TRBV21-1 is a listed pseudogene. This CDR3 contains 16 residues. CDR3: CASSTGGAGDTDTQYF. The CDR3 region has the DNA TGTGCCAGCAGCACGGGGGGAGCGGGAGATACAGATACGCAGTATTTT.

This clone was picked up one time. This sequence joins TRBV3-1 (or the pseudogene TRBV3-2) and TRBJ2-2, with 16 bases that match TRBD2. Losses at the gene ends were 3 bases for V and 4 bases for J; bases not matched to a gene: 5. This CDR3 has 18 amino acids. Germline-derived CDR1 and CDR2 are LGHDT and YNNKEL (reference sequence). CDR3 residues: CASSQGLAGGVTTGELFF. The CDR3 DNA is TGTGCCAGCAGCCAGGGACTAGCGGGAGGGGTCACCACCGGGGAGCTGTTTTTT.